The sequence of this T cell receptor beta chain was determined in a study of beta chain features in type 1 diabetes. As every portion of the isolated RNA was reverse transcribed, the sequencing read expressed TCRB transcripts. Naive, central memory and regulatory T cell samples produced a mean of roughly 3.5 million reads. The assay was immunoSEQ multiplex PCR, and TCRdb's table has in-frame clones only and misses some. The table has about 900,000 clones, about a sixth seen once. The TCR was taken from a woman aged 18-29 years in good health. Sequencing was carried out using naive CD4+ T cells from blood.

The CDR3 sequence is CASSIVGPPDTQYF. CDR3 nucleotides: TGTGCCAGTAGTATAGTTGGGCCCCCAGATACGCAGTATTTT. The chain links TRBV19 to TRBJ2-3; D is uncertain. Germline assignment: CDR1 LNHDA and CDR2 SQIVND (reference sequence). The CDR3 is 14 amino acids. V was trimmed by 1 base and J by 4 bases, leaving 9 bases between them. Based on the CDR3 plus reference TRBV19 and TRBJ2-3, the full variable domain is DGGITQSPKYLFRKEGQNVTLSCEQNLNHDAMYWYRQDPGQGLRLIYYSQIVNDFQKGDIAEGYSVSREKKESFPLTVTSAQKNPTAFYLCASSIVGPPDTQYFGPGTRLTVL.